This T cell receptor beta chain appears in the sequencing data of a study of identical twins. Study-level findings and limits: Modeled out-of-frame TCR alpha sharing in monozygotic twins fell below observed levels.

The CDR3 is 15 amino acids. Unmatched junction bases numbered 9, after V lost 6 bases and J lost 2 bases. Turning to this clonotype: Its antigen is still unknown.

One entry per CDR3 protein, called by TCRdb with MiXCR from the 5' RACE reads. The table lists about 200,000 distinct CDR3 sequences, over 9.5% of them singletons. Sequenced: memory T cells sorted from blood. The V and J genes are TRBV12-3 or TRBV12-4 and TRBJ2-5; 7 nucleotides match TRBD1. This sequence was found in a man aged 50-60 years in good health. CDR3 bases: TGTGCCAGCAGAATAAAAGGACAGGCGCAAGAGACCCAGTACTTC. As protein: CASRIKGQAQETQYF.